The rows below give T cell receptor beta chains drawn from one sample of a study of OX40 agonist ivuxolimab in advanced cancers. TCRdb's table, derived via immunoSEQ multiplex PCR, lists solely in-frame clones and lacks some. The data contain more than 45,000 clones, approximately 82% of them seen just once; the ten biggest clones take up 3.5% to 4.5%. Source: CD4+ or CD8+ T cells sorted from blood, taken in a trial of the OX40 agonist ivuxolimab. The receptors here all came from an adult with an advanced solid tumor such as melanoma, head and neck, liver or kidney cancer. Each CDR3 is given with its conserved first and last residue. The D gene is left open where the match is weak. Not every row has a clone size; where given, it reads once, few, many or a size class.

V gene	D gene	clone size	J gene	CDR3 DNA	CDR3 protein
TRBV5-4	.	.	TRBJ2-2	TGTGCCAGCAGCTTGGATATGGAGAAAACCGGGGAGCTGTTTTTT	CASSLDMEKTGELFF
TRBV27	TRBD1	once	TRBJ2-7	TGTGCCAGCAGTTCCCCGACAGGGGGCTCCCTCTACGAGCAGTACTTC	CASSSPTGGSLYEQYF
TRBV6-6	.	.	TRBJ2-5	TGTGCCAGCAGTTACTCGACAGCCGGGGGCCAAGAGACCCAGTACTTC	CASSYSTAGGQETQYF
TRBV29-1	.	.	TRBJ2-4	TGCAGCGGTGAGGGAGGGGGGGTAGCCATTCAGTACTTC	CSGEGGGVAIQYF
TRBV2	.	.	TRBJ2-7	TGTGCCAGCAGGCTCATGCCCCAGGCAACTTCCTACGAGCAGTACTTC	CASRLMPQATSYEQYF
TRBV6-5	TRBD2	.	TRBJ2-3	TGTGCCAGCACCCGGGAGGGCACAGATATGCAGTATTTT	CASTREGTDMQYF
TRBV19	TRBD1	.	TRBJ1-1	TGTGCCGGTAGTCCCCGGGACAGGGGATACACTGAAGCTTTCTTT	CAGSPRDRGYTEAFF
TRBV19	.	.	TRBJ2-2	TGTGCCAGTACCTCTGACGGACCCTCTGTATGGACCGGGGAGCTGTTTTTT	CASTSDGPSVWTGELFF
TRBV6-1	.	.	TRBJ2-3	TGTGCCAGCAGTGAACGGCGGCTGGGCACAGATACGCAGTATTTT	CASSERRLGTDTQYF
TRBV2	TRBD2	once	TRBJ2-7	TGTGCCAGCAGAACGGGACTAGCGGGATCCGAGCAGTACTTC	CASRTGLAGSEQYF
TRBV28	.	.	TRBJ1-2	TGTGCCAGCGGAGATGGCTACACCTTC	CASGDGYTF
TRBV7-2	.	.	TRBJ2-5	TGTGCCAGCAGCTTGGGGGCAGGGGCCAGGGAGACCCAGTACTTC	CASSLGAGARETQYF
TRBV28	.	.	TRBJ1-4	TGTGCCAGCAGTTTCGGGTGGGGGGGCGGTGAAAAACTGTTTTTT	CASSFGWGGGEKLFF
TRBV5-5	.	.	TRBJ2-7	TGTGCCAGCAGCTTGGTGAACGAGCAGTACTTC	CASSLVNEQYF
TRBV14	.	few	TRBJ1-1	TGTGCCAGCAGCCCCTTTGACAGGACGAACACTGAAGCTTTCTTT	CASSPFDRTNTEAFF
TRBV10-1	TRBD1	.	TRBJ2-1	TGCGCCAGCAGTCTGGACAGGGTCCCCTACAATGAGCAGTTCTTC	CASSLDRVPYNEQFF
TRBV30	TRBD1	.	TRBJ1-4	TGTGCCTGGAGTACAGGGGGCATACGTGAAAAACTGTTTTTT	CAWSTGGIREKLFF
TRBV2	TRBD1	many	TRBJ1-6	TGTGCCAGCAAAAGGGACAGAGGGAATTCACCCCTCCACTTT	CASKRDRGNSPLHF
TRBV7-3	TRBD1	.	TRBJ1-1	TGTGCCAGCAGCTCGCACAGGGGGCAGGGCGAAGCTTTCTTT	CASSSHRGQGEAFF
TRBV6-5	TRBD1	.	TRBJ1-2	TGTGCCAGCAGTTACTCGACAGGGAAGGGAGGCTACACCTTC	CASSYSTGKGGYTF
TRBV28	.	few	TRBJ2-7	TGTGCCAGCACCGAGGGGGAACGGATCTCCTACGAGCAGTACTTC	CASTEGERISYEQYF
TRBV5-4	.	.	TRBJ1-1	TGTGCCAGCAGCGTCACAGGGAATTGGACCACTGAAGCTTTCTTT	CASSVTGNWTTEAFF
TRBV28	TRBD1	.	TRBJ1-1	TGTGCCAGCAGTGGACAGGGGGTCGGAGATGCTTTCTTT	CASSGQGVGDAFF
TRBV29-1	.	.	TRBJ2-1	TGCAGCGTCGGAGCCAGCGGATACAATGAGCAGTTCTTC	CSVGASGYNEQFF
TRBV30	.	.	TRBJ2-2	TGTGCCTGGAGAGGACAGAACACCGGGGAGCTGTTTTTT	CAWRGQNTGELFF
TRBV18	TRBD2	.	TRBJ2-2	TGTGCCAGCTCACCATCACTAGCGGGAGTCACCGGGGAGCTGTTTTTT	CASSPSLAGVTGELFF
TRBV14	.	.	TRBJ2-1	TGTGCCAGCAGCCAGGGACCCAACAATGAGCAGTTCTTC	CASSQGPNNEQFF
TRBV5-1	TRBD1	.	TRBJ1-2	TGCGCCAGCACCCTGTATGAGGGGGCATCTGGCTACACCTTC	CASTLYEGASGYTF
TRBV6-5	.	.	TRBJ1-6	TGTGCCAGCAGTCCTCAGCTAAAAGGTTCACCCCTCCACTTT	CASSPQLKGSPLHF
TRBV11-2	TRBD1	few	TRBJ1-2	TGTGCCAGCAGCTTGACAGGGAGGGACTATGGCTACACCTTC	CASSLTGRDYGYTF
TRBV7-3	TRBD2	.	TRBJ2-3	TGTGCCAGCAGCCCCAGGACTAGCGGGAGATCGACGCAGTATTTT	CASSPRTSGRSTQYF
TRBV7-8	.	.	TRBJ2-3	TGTGCCAGCAGCTTAAACCCCCAGGATACGCAGTATTTT	CASSLNPQDTQYF
TRBV19	.	medium-sized	TRBJ1-5	TGTGCCAGTAATAGTGTATTGGGACAGCCCCAGCATTTT	CASNSVLGQPQHF
TRBV19	.	.	TRBJ1-1	TGTGCCAGTAGTATAGTCGGCCGACAGCTGAACACTGAAGCTTTCTTT	CASSIVGRQLNTEAFF
TRBV19	.	.	TRBJ2-7	TGTGCCAGTAGTATCCCCGGGCGGGGCATTAACGAGCAGTACTTC	CASSIPGRGINEQYF
TRBV7-2	.	.	TRBJ2-6	TGTGCCAGCAGCTCCGTTCGGGGGTCCAACTCTGGGGCCAACGTCCTGACTTTC	CASSSVRGSNSGANVLTF
TRBV29-1	.	.	TRBJ1-1	TGCAGCGTTGGACACCTGAACACTGAAGCTTTCTTT	CSVGHLNTEAFF
TRBV5-1	TRBD2	.	TRBJ2-5	TGCGCCAGCAGCCCCGGACTAGCGGGGGGACAAGAGACCCAGTACTTC	CASSPGLAGGQETQYF
TRBV27	.	.	TRBJ1-5	TGTGCCAGCAGTTTAGGCAGCAATCAGCCCCAGCATTTT	CASSLGSNQPQHF
TRBV5-4	TRBD1	.	TRBJ1-2	TGTGCCAGCAGCTTGGGCCGACAGGGGGGCTCATATGGCTACACCTTC	CASSLGRQGGSYGYTF
TRBV2	.	.	TRBJ1-4	TGTGCCAGCAGTGAATCGCGTGAAAAACTGTTTTTT	CASSESREKLFF
TRBV15	.	few	TRBJ2-7	TGTGCCACCAGCAGAGATAAGACGTCCTACGAGCAGTACTTC	CATSRDKTSYEQYF
TRBV7-9	TRBD2	.	TRBJ2-1	TGTGCCAGCAGCTTACAAGGACTAGCGGAGCAGTTCTTC	CASSLQGLAEQFF
TRBV6-5	.	.	TRBJ1-3	TGTGCCAGCAGTTACTCGAGGACACCTGGAAACACCATATATTTT	CASSYSRTPGNTIYF
TRBV29-1	.	.	TRBJ1-2	TGCAGCGTTGAGGAAGGGTCGGGGTATGGCTACACCTTC	CSVEEGSGYGYTF
TRBV9	TRBD1	.	TRBJ1-1	TGTGCCAGCAGCCCCCCAATAACAGGGGCCACTGAAGCTTTCTTT	CASSPPITGATEAFF
TRBV19	.	once	TRBJ2-2	TGTGCCAGTACTCCGCTCGGACCTAGAACCGGGGAGCTGTTTTTT	CASTPLGPRTGELFF
TRBV6-1	TRBD2	.	TRBJ2-2	TGTGCCAGCAGTGAAGCCCAGACTAGCGGGAGTTCCGGGGAGCTGTTTTTT	CASSEAQTSGSSGELFF